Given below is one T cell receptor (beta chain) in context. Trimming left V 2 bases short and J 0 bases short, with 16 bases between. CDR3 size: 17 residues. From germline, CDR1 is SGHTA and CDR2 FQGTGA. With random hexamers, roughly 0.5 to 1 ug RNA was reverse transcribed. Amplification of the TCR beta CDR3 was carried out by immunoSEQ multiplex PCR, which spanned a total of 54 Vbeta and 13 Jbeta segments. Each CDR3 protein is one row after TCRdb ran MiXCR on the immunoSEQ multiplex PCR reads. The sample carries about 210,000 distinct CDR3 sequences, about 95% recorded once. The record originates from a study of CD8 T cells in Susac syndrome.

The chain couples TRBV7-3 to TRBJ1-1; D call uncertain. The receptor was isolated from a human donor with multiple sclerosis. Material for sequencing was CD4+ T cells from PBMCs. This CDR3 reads CASSLLFGNLVNTEAFF. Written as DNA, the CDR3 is TGTGCCAGCAGCTTACTCTTCGGGAACTTGGTGAACACTGAAGCTTTCTTT.